This T cell receptor (beta chain) was recorded in a study of shared clonotypes between healthy human individuals. This clone was found once. As defined, naive CD8 cells were CD45RO-negative and positively selected for CCR7, with terminally differentiated effector memory CD45RA+ cells excluded. CDR3 length: 13 residues. Trimming removed 4 bases from V and 4 bases from J, with 10 bases in between. Looked up from germline, CDR1 is GTSNPN and CDR2 is SVGIG (reference sequence). Here immunoSEQ multiplex PCR was the method, and the copy in TCRdb shows in-frame clones only, minus some. The data show about 680,000 clones, 92% seen once.

V gene TRBV30 combines with J gene TRBJ2-2; D remains ambiguous. The TCR was taken from a man under 40 in good health. The sample was naive CD8+ T cells sorted from blood. CDR3 loop: CAWNLGFTGELFF. CDR3 in DNA: TGTGCCTGGAACTTGGGGTTCACCGGGGAGCTGTTTTTT.